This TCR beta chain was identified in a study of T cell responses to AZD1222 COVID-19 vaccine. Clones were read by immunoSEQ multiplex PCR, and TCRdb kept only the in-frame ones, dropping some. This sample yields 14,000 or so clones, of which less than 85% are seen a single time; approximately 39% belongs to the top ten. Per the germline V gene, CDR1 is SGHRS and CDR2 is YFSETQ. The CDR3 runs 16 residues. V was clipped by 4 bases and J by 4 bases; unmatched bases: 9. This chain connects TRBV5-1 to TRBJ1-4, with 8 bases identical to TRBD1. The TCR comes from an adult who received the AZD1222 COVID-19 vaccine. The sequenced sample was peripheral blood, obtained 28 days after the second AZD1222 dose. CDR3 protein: CASSRTGNQGNEKLFF. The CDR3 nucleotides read TGCGCCAGCAGCAGGACAGGGAATCAGGGTAATGAAAAACTGTTTTTT. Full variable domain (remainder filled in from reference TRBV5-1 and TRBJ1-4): KAGVTQTPRYLIKTRGQQVTLSCSPISGHRSVSWYQQTPGQGLQFLFEYFSETQRNKGNFPGRFSGRQFSNSRSEMNVSTLELGDSALYLCASSRTGNQGNEKLFFGSGTQLSVL.